A single sample gave rise to the 23 T cell receptor beta chains below, sequenced in a study of cytomegalovirus exposure and HLA in healthy donors. Repertoires were generated with immunoSEQ multiplex PCR, while TCRdb's copy carries only in-frame clones and drops some. The sample holds 200,000 to 250,000 clones; around 78% are singletons and the top ten take around 5.4%. Sequenced: PBMCs. Source of these receptors: a woman aged 18-29 years in good health and CMV-seronegative.

This rearrangement joins TRBV5-5 to TRBJ1-5, with 7 bases identical to TRBD1. The CDR3 is 15 amino acids. Germline lookup yields CDR1 SGHKS and CDR2 YYEKEE (reference sequence). The ends lost 4 bases at V and 3 bases at J; junction bases unmatched: 7. The CDR3 spells CASSAETGTNQPQHF. CDR3 nucleotides: TGTGCCAGCAGCGCTGAGACAGGGACCAATCAGCCCCAGCATTTT. The variable domain in full, with the rest retrieved from reference TRBV5-5 and TRBJ1-5, is DAGVTQSPTHLIKTRGQQVTLRCSPISGHKSVSWYQQVLGQGPQFIFQYYEKEERGRGNFPDRFSARQFPNYSSELNVNALLLGDSALYLCASSAETGTNQPQHFGDGTRLSIL.

J is TRBJ1-2 and V is TRBV4-1; D gene uncertain. This CDR3 spans 14 amino acids. Germline-derived CDR1 and CDR2 are MGHRA and YSYEKL. V was pared by 4 bases and J by 0 bases, with 9 bases between. CDR3 bases: TGCGCCAGCAGCCTGGACGGAACTAACTATGGCTACACCTTC. Protein product: CASSLDGTNYGYTF.

The chain has TRBV7-8 and TRBJ1-3, with 9 bases aligning to TRBD1. This CDR3 contains 14 residues. Germline V gene lookup returns CDR1 SGHVS and CDR2 FQNEAQ. The junction had 4 bases not matched to a gene; V was cut back by 5 bases and J by 5 bases. CDR3 loop: CASSRGTGRNTIYF. CDR3 sequence (DNA): TGTGCCAGCAGCCGGGGGACAGGGAGAAACACCATATATTTT.

The chain links TRBV7-2 to TRBJ2-2, with D perhaps being TRBD1 or TRBD2 (6 bases each). CDR1 SGHTA and CDR2 FQGNSA come from the germline V gene. V was pared by 3 bases and J by 3 bases, with 14 bases between. CDR3 length: 16 residues. For the CDR3, the DNA is TGTGCCAGCAGCTTTACAGGGAGGATGGACACCGGGGAGCTGTTTTTT. This encodes CASSFTGRMDTGELFF.

J is TRBJ1-2 and V is TRBV19; TRBD1 agrees at 8 bases. Trimming took 6 bases from V and 8 from J; bases not matched to a gene: 11. The CDR3 has 14 amino acids. Per the germline V gene, CDR1 is LNHDA and CDR2 is SQIVND (reference sequence). CDR3 sequence (DNA): TGTGCCAGTAGACCGACAGGGGTAAAGGGCGGCTACACCTTC. Translating it yields CASRPTGVKGGYTF.

The chain carries TRBV13 and TRBJ2-1; the D gene is possibly TRBD2 (5 bases). The CDR3 contains 13 residues. V lost 5 bases and J lost 8, with 13 bases in between. From germline, CDR1 is PRHDT and CDR2 FYEKMQ (reference sequence). The CDR3 nucleotides are TGTGCCAGCAGCCCGACCGGGGTCGATGAGCAGTTCTTC. Translating it yields CASSPTGVDEQFF.

This clone was counted a single time. The chain combines TRBV11-2 with TRBJ2-3; the match to TRBD1 covers 7 bases. The V gene's germline CDR1 is SGHAT and CDR2 FQNNGV. J lost 0 bases, V lost 6 bases, and 6 bases had no gene match. CDR3 length: 15 amino acids. The CDR3 sequence: CASRATGVSTDTQYF. CDR3 nucleotide sequence: TGTGCCAGCAGGGCTACAGGGGTGAGCACAGATACGCAGTATTTT.

This clone turned up a few times. V is TRBV10-2 and J is TRBJ1-6; D is possibly TRBD1 (5 bases). Germline V gives CDR1 WSHSY, CDR2 SAAADI. V lost 2 bases and J lost 9, with 14 bases in between. The CDR3 covers 15 residues. CDR3 loop: CASSEDAGRPSPLHF. The CDR3 bases are TGCGCCAGCAGTGAGGACGCGGGGCGACCTTCACCCCTCCACTTT.

The chain uses TRBV13 and TRBJ2-7; possible D gene TRBD2, 6 bases. CDR1 is PRHDT, CDR2 FYEKMQ, per germline (reference sequence). The V end lost 0 bases, the J end lost 1 base, and 10 bases lay between the germline ends. This CDR3 contains 15 residues. This chain's CDR3 is CASSLGRGRSYEQYF. The CDR3 region has the DNA TGTGCCAGCAGCTTAGGGCGGGGAAGGTCCTACGAGCAGTACTTC.

This clone was detected a few times. This chain uses TRBV5-1 with TRBJ2-6; D ambiguous. The CDR3 is 15 residues long. The V gene's germline CDR1 is SGHRS and CDR2 YFSETQ. With 0 bases removed from V and 0 bases from J, the gap between germline ends came to 4 bases. CDR3 region: CASSLATSGANVLTF. As DNA, the CDR3 is TGCGCCAGCAGCTTGGCCACCTCTGGGGCCAACGTCCTGACTTTC. The whole variable domain, remainder taken from reference TRBV5-1 and TRBJ2-6, is KAGVTQTPRYLIKTRGQQVTLSCSPISGHRSVSWYQQTPGQGLQFLFEYFSETQRNKGNFPGRFSGRQFSNSRSEMNVSTLELGDSALYLCASSLATSGANVLTFGAGSRLTVL.

The chain has TRBV10-3 and TRBJ1-2, with unresolved D. Germline loops: CDR1 ENHRY, CDR2 SYGVKD. Deletions cut 2 bases from V and 4 bases from J, with 20 bases between. This CDR3 has 17 amino acids. CDR3 DNA sequence: TGTGCCATCAGTGAGACCTCGCTAGTTACCGTGGGCTATGGCTACACCTTC. Translation: CAISETSLVTVGYGYTF.

This chain connects TRBV11-2 to TRBJ2-3; 14 positions match TRBD2. Germline values: CDR1 SGHAT, CDR2 FQNNGV. The CDR3 runs 17 residues. With V trimmed by 8 bases and J by 3 bases, 10 bases remained unmatched. DNA of the CDR3: TGTGCCAGCGCTTACAGACTAGCGGGGGGGAGGACAGATACGCAGTATTTT. As protein: CASAYRLAGGRTDTQYF. Supplemented by reference TRBV11-2 and TRBJ2-3, the full variable domain reads EAGVAQSPRYKIIEKRQSVAFWCNPISGHATLYWYQQILGQGPKLLIQFQNNGVVDDSQLPKDRFSAERLKGVDSTLKIQPAKLEDSAVYLCASAYRLAGGRTDTQYFGPGTRLTVL.

The V gene is TRBV6-5, the J gene TRBJ2-7; 7 bases agree with TRBD2. The CDR3 spans 15 residues. J lost 0 bases, V lost 0 bases, and 2 bases had no gene match. The germline V gene encodes CDR1 MNHEY and CDR2 SVGAGI. CDR3 protein: CASSYSGGNSYEQYF. The CDR3 DNA reads as TGTGCCAGCAGTTACTCGGGGGGGAACTCCTACGAGCAGTACTTC.

This clone appeared once. The genes are TRBV6-1 and TRBJ1-5; no firm D call. V lost 6 bases and J 3 bases, leaving 3 bases between the germline ends. The germline V gene has CDR1 MNHNS and CDR2 SASEGT. The CDR3 runs to 11 residues. This CDR3 reads CASRSNQPQHF. CDR3 DNA: TGTGCCAGCAGATCCAATCAGCCCCAGCATTTT.

The V and J genes are TRBV27 and TRBJ2-2, with 9 bases that match TRBD1. The CDR3 runs 15 residues. V dropped 5 bases and J dropped 4; count of bases not matched to a gene: 5. Germline CDR1 is MNHEY and CDR2 is SMNVEV (reference sequence). In DNA form, the CDR3 reads TGTGCCAGCAGTCAGGGGGACAGGGTCACCGGGGAGCTGTTTTTT. This gives the protein CASSQGDRVTGELFF.

The table lists this clone with a count of one. This chain joins TRBV27 and TRBJ2-7, with D possibly being TRBD2 (6 bases). CDR3 length equals 16 residues. Looked up from germline, CDR1 is MNHEY and CDR2 is SMNVEV (reference sequence). V was clipped by 5 bases and J by 3 bases, with 20 bases between them. The CDR3: CASSPLGGRLGYEQYF. The CDR3 DNA is TGTGCCAGCAGTCCCCTTGGGGGGAGGCTAGGCTACGAGCAGTACTTC.

V gene TRBV4-2 combines with J gene TRBJ1-5; D call uncertain. Trimming removed 0 bases from V and 0 bases from J, with 6 bases in between. Germline CDR1 is LGHNA and CDR2 is YNFKEQ. The CDR3 contains 15 residues. DNA for the CDR3: TGTGCCAGCAGCCAAGATGCGGATAGCAATCAGCCCCAGCATTTT. Translated: CASSQDADSNQPQHF.

This chain uses TRBV4-1 with TRBJ1-5; a possible D gene is TRBD1 (5 bases). In germline, CDR1 is MGHRA, CDR2 YSYEKL. The CDR3 consists of 17 residues. V dropped 10 bases and J dropped 0 bases, with 22 bases sitting between them. The DNA for the CDR3 is TGCGCCAAAATTCGGGGGGGTCCATTTAATAGCAATCAGCCCCAGCATTTT. It is translated as CAKIRGGPFNSNQPQHF.

The chain employs TRBV30 and TRBJ1-4, with TRBD1 as a possible D gene (5 bases). The ends were cut back, 4 bases at V and 0 bases at J, with 15 bases in the middle. Germline V gene lookup returns CDR1 GTSNPN and CDR2 SVGIG (reference sequence). CDR3 length: 16 residues. In DNA form, the CDR3 reads TGTGCCTGGACCCGTGGGGGAATCGCAACTAATGAAAAACTGTTTTTT. Translated, it gives CAWTRGGIATNEKLFF.

The chain carries TRBV18 and TRBJ2-1; weak D call: TRBD2 (5 bases). V dropped 0 bases and J dropped 2 bases, with 11 bases sitting between them. CDR1 KGHSH and CDR2 LQKENI come from the germline V gene. There are 16 residues in the CDR3. The CDR3 nucleotides are TGTGCCAGCTCACCACCGATCCGGGGAGCCTACAATGAGCAGTTCTTC. This codes for CASSPPIRGAYNEQFF.

This chain connects TRBV29-1 to TRBJ2-3; no clear D gene. Germline loops: CDR1 SQVTM, CDR2 ANQGSEA. The CDR3 runs 16 residues. The ends were cut back, 3 bases at V and 0 bases at J, with 16 bases in the middle. The CDR3: CSVEWAFMPSTDTQYF. Written as DNA, the CDR3 is TGCAGCGTTGAGTGGGCATTTATGCCTAGCACAGATACGCAGTATTTT.

The gene calls are TRBV4-1 and TRBJ1-4; D is undetermined. Per the germline V gene, CDR1 is MGHRA and CDR2 is YSYEKL. The length of the CDR3 is 15 residues. V was cut by 3 bases and J by 0 bases, with 8 bases left in between. This CDR3 reads CASSQSQATNEKLFF. The CDR3 DNA reads as TGCGCCAGCAGCCAGAGTCAAGCAACTAATGAAAAACTGTTTTTT.

The chain uses TRBV5-1 and TRBJ2-1, with 14 bases identical to TRBD2. The ends lost 3 bases at V and 6 bases at J; junction bases unmatched: 8. The CDR3 runs to 17 residues. Germline values: CDR1 SGHRS, CDR2 YFSETQ. The CDR3 nucleotides read TGCGCCAGCAGCTCCCGGGGGACTAGCGGGAGAAGCAATGAGCAGTTCTTC. Translating it yields CASSSRGTSGRSNEQFF. The entire variable domain, with the rest obtained from reference TRBV5-1 and TRBJ2-1, is as follows: KAGVTQTPRYLIKTRGQQVTLSCSPISGHRSVSWYQQTPGQGLQFLFEYFSETQRNKGNFPGRFSGRQFSNSRSEMNVSTLELGDSALYLCASSSRGTSGRSNEQFFGPGTRLTVL.